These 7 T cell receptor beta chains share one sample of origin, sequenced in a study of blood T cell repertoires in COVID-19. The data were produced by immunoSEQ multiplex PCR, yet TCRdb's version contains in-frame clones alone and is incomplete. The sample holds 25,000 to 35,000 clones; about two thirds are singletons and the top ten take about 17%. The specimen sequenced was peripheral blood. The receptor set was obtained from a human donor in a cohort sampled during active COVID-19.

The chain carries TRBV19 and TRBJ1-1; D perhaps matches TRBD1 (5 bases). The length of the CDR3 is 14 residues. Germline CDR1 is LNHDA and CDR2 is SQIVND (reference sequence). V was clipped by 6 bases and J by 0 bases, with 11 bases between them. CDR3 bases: TGTGCCAGTAGCAACCAGGGCATGAACACTGAAGCTTTCTTT. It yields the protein CASSNQGMNTEAFF.

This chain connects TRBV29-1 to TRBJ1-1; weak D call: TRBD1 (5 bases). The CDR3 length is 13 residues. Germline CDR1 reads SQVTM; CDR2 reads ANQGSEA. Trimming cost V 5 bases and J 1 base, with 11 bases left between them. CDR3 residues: CSVSGGRNTEAFF. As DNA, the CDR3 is TGCAGCGTTTCGGGGGGTCGGAACACTGAAGCTTTCTTT.

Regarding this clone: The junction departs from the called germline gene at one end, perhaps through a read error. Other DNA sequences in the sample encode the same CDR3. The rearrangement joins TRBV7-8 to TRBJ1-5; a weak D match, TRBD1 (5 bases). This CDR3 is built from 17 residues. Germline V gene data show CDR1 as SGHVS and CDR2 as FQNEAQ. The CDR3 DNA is TGTGCCAGCAGTTTAGGTCGAGAAGGGCTCAGGGCTCAGCCCCAGCATTTT. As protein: CASSLGREGLRAQPQHF.

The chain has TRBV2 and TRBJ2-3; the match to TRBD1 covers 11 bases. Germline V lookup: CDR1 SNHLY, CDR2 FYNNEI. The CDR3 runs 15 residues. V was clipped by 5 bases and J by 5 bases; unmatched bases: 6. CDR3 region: CASSYGQGALDTQYF. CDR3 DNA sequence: TGTGCCAGCAGTTACGGACAGGGGGCTTTAGATACGCAGTATTTT.

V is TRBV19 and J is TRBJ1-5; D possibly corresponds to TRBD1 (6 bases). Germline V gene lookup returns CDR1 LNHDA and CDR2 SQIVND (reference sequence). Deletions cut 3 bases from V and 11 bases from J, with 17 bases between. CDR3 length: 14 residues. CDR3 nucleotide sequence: TGTGCCAGTAGTATCTCCGGTAGGGGGGGTGCCCAGCATTTT. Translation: CASSISGRGGAQHF.

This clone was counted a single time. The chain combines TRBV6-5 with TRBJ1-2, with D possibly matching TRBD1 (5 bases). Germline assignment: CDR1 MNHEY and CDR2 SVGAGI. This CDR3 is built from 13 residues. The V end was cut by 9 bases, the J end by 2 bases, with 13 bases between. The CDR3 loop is CASFSRENYGYTF. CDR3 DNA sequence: TGTGCCAGTTTTTCCAGGGAAAACTATGGCTACACCTTC.

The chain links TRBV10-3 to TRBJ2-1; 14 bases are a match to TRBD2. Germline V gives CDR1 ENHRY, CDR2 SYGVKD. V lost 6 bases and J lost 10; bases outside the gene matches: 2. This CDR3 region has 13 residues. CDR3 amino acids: CAIRGLAGEEQFF. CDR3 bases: TGTGCCATCAGGGGACTAGCGGGAGAAGAGCAGTTCTTC.